This is a list of T cell receptor beta chains from one sample in a study of blood T cell repertoires in COVID-19. Using immunoSEQ multiplex PCR, the repertoire was profiled, and TCRdb retains in-frame clones only, with some absent. Of around 33,000 clones in the sample, approximately 82% were seen once. The sequenced sample consisted of peripheral blood. These receptors all stem from an elderly man with active or convalescent COVID-19. The CDR3 runs from the conserved cysteine through the conserved F or W. Fields, in order: clone size, V gene, J gene, D gene, CDR3 protein, CDR3 DNA. D genes are given only for firm matches. Clone size, where shown, is once, few, many, or a class for clones that have expanded.

NA	TRBV7-2	TRBJ1-5	NA	CASSLALTGSQPQHF	TGTGCCAGCAGCTTAGCGCTAACAGGGAGTCAGCCCCAGCATTTT
NA	TRBV27	TRBJ1-2	TRBD1	CASSLRQGYGYTF	TGTGCCAGCAGTTTACGACAGGGCTATGGCTACACCTTC
NA	TRBV5-1	TRBJ1-3	NA	CASSANRARSGNTIYF	TGCGCCAGCAGCGCAAACAGGGCCCGATCTGGAAACACCATATATTTT
NA	TRBV27	TRBJ2-5	NA	CASTMRFGETQYF	TGTGCCAGCACGATGCGGTTCGGAGAGACCCAGTACTTC
NA	TRBV20-1	TRBJ2-1	NA	CSAERLNEQFF	TGCAGTGCGGAGCGCCTTAATGAGCAGTTCTTC
few	TRBV19	TRBJ2-2	NA	CASSIGTPNTGELFF	TGTGCCAGTAGTATTGGGACACCGAACACCGGGGAGCTGTTTTTT
few	TRBV28	TRBJ2-2	TRBD2	CASSSTSGGTGELFF	TGTGCCAGCAGTTCGACTAGCGGGGGGACCGGGGAGCTGTTTTTT
few	TRBV5-5	TRBJ1-2	TRBD1	CASSLDWDRGSGYTF	TGTGCCAGCAGCTTGGATTGGGACAGGGGCTCTGGCTACACCTTC
few	TRBV5-1	TRBJ2-5	TRBD1	CASSGGTGGYQETQYF	TGCGCCAGCAGCGGAGGGACAGGGGGGTACCAAGAGACCCAGTACTTC
NA	TRBV10-3	TRBJ2-3	TRBD2	CAIRPQGAGGYTDTQYF	TGTGCCATCAGGCCCCAAGGGGCGGGAGGCTACACAGATACGCAGTATTTT